The next 4 T cell receptor beta chains were all read from a single sample in a study of CD8 T cells in Susac syndrome. RNA was extracted with the RNeasy kit, and a quantity of 0.5 to 1 ug was reverse transcribed using random hexamers. TCRdb analysed the immunoSEQ multiplex PCR reads with MiXCR anew, one entry per CDR3 protein. This sample has 300,000 or so distinct CDR3 sequences, with about 92% found just once. Sequencing used CD4+ T cells from PBMCs. The source is a human donor with multiple sclerosis.

The chain has TRBV29-1 and TRBJ2-5; 7 bases match TRBD2. This CDR3 has 14 residues. Germline CDR1 reads SQVTM; CDR2 reads ANQGSEA. Unmatched junction bases numbered 13, after V lost 7 bases and J lost 5 bases. The CDR3, as DNA: TGCAGCGCCGTGGGCAGAACGCGGGGGGAGACCCAGTACTTC. Its protein product is CSAVGRTRGETQYF.

V usage is TRBV6-5 and J usage is TRBJ2-1, with 8 bases aligning to TRBD2. V trimming: 0 bases; J trimming: 9 bases; junction bases outside the gene matches: 10. The germline CDR1 and CDR2 sequences are MNHEY and SVGAGI. The CDR3 has 16 amino acids. CDR3 loop: CASSYSFSGGIGEQFF. The CDR3 DNA is TGTGCCAGCAGTTACTCGTTCAGCGGGGGAATTGGTGAGCAGTTCTTC.

The gene calls are TRBV7-9 and TRBJ2-1; 11 bases align to TRBD2. The J segment lost 4 bases and the V segment lost 4 bases, leaving 3 bases of the junction unmatched. CDR3 length equals 15 residues. Germline V lookup: CDR1 SEHNR, CDR2 FQNEAQ (reference sequence). This CDR3 is CASSSGLAGYNEQFF. For the CDR3, the DNA is TGTGCCAGCAGCTCCGGACTAGCGGGTTACAATGAGCAGTTCTTC.

The chain uses TRBV15 and TRBJ2-3; D perhaps matches TRBD2 (6 bases). From germline, CDR1 is LNHNV and CDR2 YYDKDF (reference sequence). Trimming took off 0 bases at V and 5 bases at J, with 18 bases between the two ends. CDR3 size: 17 residues. CDR3 region: CATSRDRFGGARDTQYF. For the CDR3, the DNA is TGTGCCACCAGCAGAGATCGATTTGGCGGGGCGAGAGATACGCAGTATTTT.